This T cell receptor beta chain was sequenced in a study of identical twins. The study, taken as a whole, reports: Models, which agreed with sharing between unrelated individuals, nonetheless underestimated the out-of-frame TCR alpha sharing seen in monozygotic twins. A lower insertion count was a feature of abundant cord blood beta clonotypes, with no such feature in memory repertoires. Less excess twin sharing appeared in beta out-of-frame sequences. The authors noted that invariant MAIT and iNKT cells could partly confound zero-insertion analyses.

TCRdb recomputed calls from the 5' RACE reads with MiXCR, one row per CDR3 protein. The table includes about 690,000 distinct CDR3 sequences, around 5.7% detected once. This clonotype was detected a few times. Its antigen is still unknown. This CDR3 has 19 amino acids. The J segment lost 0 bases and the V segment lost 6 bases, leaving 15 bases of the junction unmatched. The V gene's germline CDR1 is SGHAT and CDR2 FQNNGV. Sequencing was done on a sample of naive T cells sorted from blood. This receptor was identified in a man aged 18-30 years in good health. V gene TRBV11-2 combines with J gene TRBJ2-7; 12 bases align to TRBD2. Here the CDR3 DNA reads TGTGCCAGCAGTTCCCCGGGACTAGCGGGCCTCATTAGCTCCTACGAGCAGTACTTC. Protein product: CASSSPGLAGLISSYEQYF.